This record looks at one TCR beta chain sequence and its context. Its antigen remains undetermined. No clone much larger than this one lies a single base away; base qualities are absent. Each collaborating institution followed its own protocols to collect whole blood in K2EDTA tubes. For TCRbeta analysis, collaborator samples were shipped as frozen whole blood, as isolated PBMCs, or as DNA extracted from either sample type. The immunoSEQ Assay, a bias-controlled multiplex PCR, was used to amplify TCRbeta CDR3 regions from genomic DNA. The paper's data handling went like this. The number of nucleated cells in each sample was estimated from the amplification of reference gene primers within the assay. Sequence reads were collapsed and filtered to measure the absolute abundance of every unique TCRbeta CDR3 rearrangement. Productive Simpson clonality was computed per sample as the square root of Simpson's diversity index over productive rearrangements. This immuneACCESS table, as held by TCRdb, lists in-frame sequences with V and J called but not all clones. Of the missing ones, under half trace to an unresolved V gene in checked studies; the others have no known cause. The DNA gave D and trimming, while V, J and clone size come from that table. Present in this sample are fewer than 150,000 clones, 75% to 90% of which were seen just once. The ten largest clones capture roughly 8% of the sample.

This entry is derived from a study of blood T cell repertoires in COVID-19 (dated by TCRdb to about 2020). With regard to the full study: Samples from collaborators originated in the United States, Italy and Spain and spanned both the acute and convalescent phases of COVID-19. The repertoires were made available in a free public database intended to serve as a resource for research on the immune response to SARS-CoV-2. A de-identified subject ID, COVID-19 status, age in years and sex were almost always included in the sample metadata. Where HLA class I and class II types were available, the types were taken from metadata supplied by the sample provider, not from assay-based typing. Subjects who had been exposed to COVID-19, were actively infected with it, or had recovered from it provided the deeply sampled blood TCRbeta repertoires that made up the dataset. The prospective study material was composed of cDNA or gDNA derived from T cells, B-cell-depleted T cells, or PBMCs. The samples were drawn from the first 160 participants of the ongoing ImmuneRACE study and from 1,254 subjects provided by 6 global collaborators.

The full study reports these points: Clinical and demographic metadata were provided uncurated, with the amount varying by source and participant.

This sequence was found in a human donor in a cohort sampled during active COVID-19. The sequenced sample consisted of peripheral blood.

The DNA sequence is TGTGCCAGCAGTGAGATTGGCAGGCAGAACGAGCAGTACTTC. This encodes CASSEIGRQNEQYF. This chain joins TRBV6-1 to TRBJ2-7, with the D gene uncertain. The CDR3 measures 14 amino acids from cysteine to phenylalanine. Only the CDR3 region is kept as DNA, spanning 42 bases read in frame from base 1. The V end loses 3 bases and the J end loses 5 bases, and a stretch of 14 bases separates them. CDR1 and CDR2 (MNHNS, SASEGT) derive from the germline V gene.